One and the same sample provided the 17 T cell receptor beta chains below, sequenced in a study of CXCR3-negative and CXCR3-positive naive CD8 T cells. Preparation of TRB cDNA libraries relied on 5' RACE carrying UMI labels. Using the 5' RACE reads, TCRdb records one entry per CDR3 protein without DNA. The table for this sample gives about 45,000 distinct CDR3 sequences. Input material: memory CD8+ T cells from blood. These receptor sequences come from a human donor in good health. Some clones in this sample may be carry-over from other donors' samples.

The rearrangement links TRBV5-6 to TRBJ2-1; as DNA is missing, the TRBD1 call by TCRdb cannot be tested. CDR3 length equals 14 residues. Germline V gene sequence: CDR1 SGHDT, CDR2 YYEEEE. This CDR3 reads CASSLGDTYNEQFF.

The chain is built from TRBV12-5 and TRBJ2-7. Per germline, CDR1 LGHNT and CDR2 FRNRAP. This CDR3 region has 14 residues. CDR3 loop: CASGLTNFNTEQYF.

The chain combines TRBV4-2 with TRBJ2-7; TCRdb's D call, TRBD2, is unchecked because there is no DNA. The CDR3 covers 14 residues. CDR1 is LGHNA, CDR2 YNFKEQ, per germline. The CDR3 protein is CASSQEEGAYEQYF.

The CDR3 protein is CASSLGVSSYEQYF. J is TRBJ2-7 and V is TRBV13. Germline-derived CDR1 and CDR2 are PRHDT and FYEKMQ (reference sequence). The CDR3 runs 14 residues.

The J gene is TRBJ2-5, the V gene TRBV6-5; the TRBD2 assignment by TCRdb is unverifiable without DNA. The CDR3 has 15 residues. The germline gives CDR1 MNHEY, CDR2 SVGAGI. The CDR3 region is CASSRLAGAIETQYF.

V is TRBV19 and J is TRBJ2-1; the D call from TCRdb, TRBD2, cannot be confirmed without DNA. The CDR3 has 11 residues. Germline V gene lookup returns CDR1 LNHDA and CDR2 SQIVND (reference sequence). CDR3 sequence reads: CASLGGNEQFF.

This sequence joins TRBV28 and TRBJ1-1. CDR1 is MDHEN, CDR2 SYDVKM, per germline. The CDR3 has 14 residues. The CDR3 reads CASSRNLYFAEAFF.

V usage is TRBV20-1 and J usage is TRBJ1-4; TCRdb's D gene call, TRBD1, goes unchecked for lack of DNA. The CDR3 is 14 residues long. Germline values: CDR1 DFQATT, CDR2 SNEGSKA (reference sequence). CDR3 residues: CSARGGGGNEKLFF.

V usage is TRBV20-1 and J usage is TRBJ2-7; TCRdb selects TRBD1, and the lack of DNA leaves this call unchecked. Germline V gives CDR1 DFQATT, CDR2 SNEGSKA (reference sequence). The CDR3 has 14 amino acids. The CDR3 loop is CSARGTGEVYEQYF.

This CDR3 is CASSHLGVGNTEAFF. The chain carries TRBV3-1 and TRBJ1-1; the D call of TRBD1 rests on TCRdb alone, since no DNA is present to check it. CDR3 size: 15 residues. CDR1 and CDR2 (germline): LGHDT, YNNKEL (reference sequence).

The chain carries TRBV3-1 and TRBJ1-1; TCRdb's D call of TRBD1 is untestable without DNA. This CDR3 region has 14 residues. Looked up from germline, CDR1 is LGHDT and CDR2 is YNNKEL (reference sequence). The CDR3 reads CASRPPGQGFEAFF.

The V gene is TRBV4-1, the J gene TRBJ2-1; TCRdb gives TRBD1 as the D gene, but with no DNA this cannot be confirmed. This CDR3 spans 16 amino acids. Germline CDR1 reads MGHRA; CDR2 reads YSYEKL. The CDR3 sequence: CASSQEGLTAYNEQFF.

The J gene is TRBJ2-1, the V gene TRBV29-1; TCRdb's D gene call, TRBD2, goes unchecked for lack of DNA. From germline, CDR1 is SQVTM and CDR2 ANQGSEA. This CDR3 comprises 12 residues. This chain's CDR3 is CSVAHRRVEQFF.

The CDR3 loop is CASILDIFNTEAFF. The genes are TRBV5-5 and TRBJ1-1. The CDR3 is 14 residues long. Germline lookup yields CDR1 SGHKS and CDR2 YYEKEE (reference sequence).

The V gene is TRBV13, the J gene TRBJ2-7. Germline V gene data show CDR1 as PRHDT and CDR2 as FYEKMQ (reference sequence). The CDR3 totals 15 residues. The CDR3 spells CASSFGTSSSYEQYF.

The genes are TRBV29-1 and TRBJ2-3; the TCRdb D gene call, TRBD2, has no DNA to confirm it. The CDR3 is 15 residues long. Germline V gene lookup returns CDR1 SQVTM and CDR2 ANQGSEA. Here the CDR3 reads CSVEKRQGGPDTQYF.

V and J are TRBV4-2 and TRBJ2-7; as DNA is missing, the TRBD2 call by TCRdb cannot be tested. The CDR3 is 14 amino acids. Per the germline V gene, CDR1 is LGHNA and CDR2 is YNFKEQ. CDR3 sequence reads: CASSQEPSTREQYF.